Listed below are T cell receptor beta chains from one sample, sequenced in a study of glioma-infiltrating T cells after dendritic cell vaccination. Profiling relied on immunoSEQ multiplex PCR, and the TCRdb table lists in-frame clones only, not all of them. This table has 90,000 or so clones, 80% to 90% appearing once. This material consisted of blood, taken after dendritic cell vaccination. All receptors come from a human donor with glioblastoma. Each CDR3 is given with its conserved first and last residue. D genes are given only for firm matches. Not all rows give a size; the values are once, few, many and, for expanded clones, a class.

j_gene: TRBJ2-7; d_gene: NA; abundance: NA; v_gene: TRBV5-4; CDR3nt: TGTGCCAGCAGCCTAGGAGGCAGGTCCTACGAGCAGTACTTC; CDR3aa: CASSLGGRSYEQYF
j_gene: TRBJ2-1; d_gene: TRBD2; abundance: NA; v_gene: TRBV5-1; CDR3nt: TGCGCCAGCAGCTTGGTGAGCGGGAGTTTGAATGAGCAGTTCTTC; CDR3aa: CASSLVSGSLNEQFF
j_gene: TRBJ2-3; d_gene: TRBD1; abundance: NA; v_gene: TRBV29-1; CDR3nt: TGCAGTTTCAACCCGGGACAGGGGGTTAGTGTGACGCAGTATTTT; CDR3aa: CSFNPGQGVSVTQYF
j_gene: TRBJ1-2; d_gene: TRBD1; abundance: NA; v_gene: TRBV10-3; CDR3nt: TGTGCCATCAGTGAGGGGACAGACTATGGCTACACCTTC; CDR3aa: CAISEGTDYGYTF
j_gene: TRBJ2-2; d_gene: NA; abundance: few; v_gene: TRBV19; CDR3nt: TGTGCCAGTAGAGTCAGATCAGCCGGGGAGCTGTTTTTT; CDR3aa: CASRVRSAGELFF
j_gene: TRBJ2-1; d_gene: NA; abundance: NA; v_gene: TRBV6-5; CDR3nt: TGTGCCAGCAGTTACGGCGGTGGCTCCTACAATGAGCAGTTCTTC; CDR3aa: CASSYGGGSYNEQFF
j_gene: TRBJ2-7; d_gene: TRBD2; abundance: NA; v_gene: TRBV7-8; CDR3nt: TGTGCCAGCAGCTTTTCTAGCGGTGCCTACGAGCAGTACTTC; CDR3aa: CASSFSSGAYEQYF
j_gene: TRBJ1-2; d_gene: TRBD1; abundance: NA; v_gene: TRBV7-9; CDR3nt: TGTGCCAGCAGCGCACTCACAGGGGTCTATGGCTACACCTTC; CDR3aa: CASSALTGVYGYTF
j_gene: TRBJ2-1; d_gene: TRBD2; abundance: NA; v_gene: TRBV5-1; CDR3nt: TGCGCCAGCAGCTGGGGAACGCGGGAGGGGACTTTGGATGAGCAGTTCTTC; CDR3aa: CASSWGTREGTLDEQFF
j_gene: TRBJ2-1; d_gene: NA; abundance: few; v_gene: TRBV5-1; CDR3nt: TGCGCCAGCAGCTTAAGGACGGGGACCTACAATGAGCAGTTCTTC; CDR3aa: CASSLRTGTYNEQFF
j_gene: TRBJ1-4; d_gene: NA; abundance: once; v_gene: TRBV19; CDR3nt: TGTGCCAGTAGTATGAGACGGACGGGGGAAAAACTGTTTTTT; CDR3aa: CASSMRRTGEKLFF
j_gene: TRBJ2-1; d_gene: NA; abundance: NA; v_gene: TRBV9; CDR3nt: TGTGCCAGCAGCCCCCGTGGCGGGTCGAGCTCCTACAATGAGCAGTTCTTC; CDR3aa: CASSPRGGSSSYNEQFF
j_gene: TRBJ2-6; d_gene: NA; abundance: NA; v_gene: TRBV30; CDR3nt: TGTGCCTGGAAATCTCCCGGGGCCAACGTCCTGACTTTC; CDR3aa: CAWKSPGANVLTF
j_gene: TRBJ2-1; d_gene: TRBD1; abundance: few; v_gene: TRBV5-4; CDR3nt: TGTGCCAGCAGCTTACAGGGGTCCTACAATGAGCAGTTCTTC; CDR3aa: CASSLQGSYNEQFF
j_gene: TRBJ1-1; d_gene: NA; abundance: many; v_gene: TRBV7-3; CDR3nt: TGTGCCAGCAGCTTATCGGTGAACACTGAAGCTTTCTTT; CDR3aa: CASSLSVNTEAFF
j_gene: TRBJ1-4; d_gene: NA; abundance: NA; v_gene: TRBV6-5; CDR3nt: TGTGCCAGCAGTAACAGGGCGGCGGGTAATGAAAAACTGTTTTTT; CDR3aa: CASSNRAAGNEKLFF
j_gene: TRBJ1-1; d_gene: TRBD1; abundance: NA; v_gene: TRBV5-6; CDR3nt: TGTGCCAGCAGCCGGGACAGGGGTCGGACTGAAGCTTTCTTT; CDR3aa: CASSRDRGRTEAFF
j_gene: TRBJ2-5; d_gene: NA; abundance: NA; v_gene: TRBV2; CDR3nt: TGTGCCAGCAGTGGAATCCAAGCGGCAGACCAAGAGACCCAGTACTTC; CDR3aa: CASSGIQAADQETQYF
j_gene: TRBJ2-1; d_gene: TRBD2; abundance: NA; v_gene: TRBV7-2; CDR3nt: TGTGCCAGCAGCCGGGGACTAGCGGGGGGGGGTGAGCAGTTCTTC; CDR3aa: CASSRGLAGGGEQFF
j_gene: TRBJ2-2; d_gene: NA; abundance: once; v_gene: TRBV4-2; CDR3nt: TGTGCCAGCAGCCACGTCCGGTCTCGAGACACCGGGGAGCTGTTTTTT; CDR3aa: CASSHVRSRDTGELFF
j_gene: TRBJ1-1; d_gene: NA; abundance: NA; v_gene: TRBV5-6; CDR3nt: TGTGCCAGCAGCATTGGGGCCCCCCCTGAAGCTTTCTTT; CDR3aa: CASSIGAPPEAFF
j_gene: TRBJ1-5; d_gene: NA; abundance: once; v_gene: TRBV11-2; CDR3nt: TGTGCCAGCAGCTTAGCCCTAAATCAGCCCCAGCATTTT; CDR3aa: CASSLALNQPQHF
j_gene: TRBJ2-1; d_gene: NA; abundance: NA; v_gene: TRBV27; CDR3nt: TGTGCCAGCAGTTTTTTGCGGGACCAAGTCAGTGGGGTATACAATGAGCAGTTCTTC; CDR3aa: CASSFLRDQVSGVYNEQFF
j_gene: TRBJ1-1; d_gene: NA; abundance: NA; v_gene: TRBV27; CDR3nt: TGTGCCAGCAGGAGAACAGGCTCGGGGGCTGAAGCTTTCTTT; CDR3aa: CASRRTGSGAEAFF
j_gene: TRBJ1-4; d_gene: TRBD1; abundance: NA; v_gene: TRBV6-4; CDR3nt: TGTGCCAGCAGTGACTCCCCCGGGACAGGGGTTGAAAAACTGTTTTTT; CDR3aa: CASSDSPGTGVEKLFF
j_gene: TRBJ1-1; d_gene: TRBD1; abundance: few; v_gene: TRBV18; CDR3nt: TGTGCCAGCTCCCCAGAGGGACAGAGGGCCACTGAAGCTTTCTTT; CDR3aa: CASSPEGQRATEAFF
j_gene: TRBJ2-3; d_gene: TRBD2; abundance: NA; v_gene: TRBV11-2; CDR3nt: TGTGCCAGCAGCTTAGTTAGCGGGGGTCTCGCAGATACGCAGTATTTT; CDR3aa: CASSLVSGGLADTQYF